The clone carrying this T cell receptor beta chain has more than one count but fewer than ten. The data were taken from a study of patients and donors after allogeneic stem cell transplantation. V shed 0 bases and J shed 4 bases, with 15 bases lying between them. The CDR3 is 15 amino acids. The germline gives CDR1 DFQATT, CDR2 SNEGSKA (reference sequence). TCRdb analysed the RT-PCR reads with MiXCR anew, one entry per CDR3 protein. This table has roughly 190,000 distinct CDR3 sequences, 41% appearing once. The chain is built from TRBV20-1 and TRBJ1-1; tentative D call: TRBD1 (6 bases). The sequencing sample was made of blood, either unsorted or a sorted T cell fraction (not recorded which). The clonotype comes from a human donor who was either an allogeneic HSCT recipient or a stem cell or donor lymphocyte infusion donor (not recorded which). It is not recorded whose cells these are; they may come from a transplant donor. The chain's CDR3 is CSARDNSKGGTEAFF. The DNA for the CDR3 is TGCAGTGCTAGAGATAATTCTAAGGGGGGCACTGAAGCTTTCTTT.